This T cell receptor beta chain was sequenced for a study of T-cell reconstitution after alpha-beta-depleted transplantation in children. At least ten counts were recorded for this clonotype. With V trimmed by 4 bases and J by 0 bases, 2 bases remained unmatched. CDR3 size: 14 residues. Looked up from germline, CDR1 is SEHNR and CDR2 is FQNEAQ (reference sequence). Preparation of the TCRbeta library involved a method that used unique molecular identifiers. TCRdb recomputed calls from the PCR reads with MiXCR, one row per CDR3 protein. The sample has about 540,000 distinct CDR3 sequences, 18% seen once.

This sample comprised PBMCs from the stem cell graft donor, obtained from the stem cell graft. The TCR originated in a human donor who donated a stem cell graft to a child with acute lymphoblastic leukemia. This sequence joins TRBV7-9 and TRBJ2-7; the match to TRBD1 covers 8 bases. The CDR3 sequence: CASSWGQDSYEQYF. In DNA form, the CDR3 reads TGTGCCAGCAGCTGGGGACAGGACTCCTACGAGCAGTACTTC.